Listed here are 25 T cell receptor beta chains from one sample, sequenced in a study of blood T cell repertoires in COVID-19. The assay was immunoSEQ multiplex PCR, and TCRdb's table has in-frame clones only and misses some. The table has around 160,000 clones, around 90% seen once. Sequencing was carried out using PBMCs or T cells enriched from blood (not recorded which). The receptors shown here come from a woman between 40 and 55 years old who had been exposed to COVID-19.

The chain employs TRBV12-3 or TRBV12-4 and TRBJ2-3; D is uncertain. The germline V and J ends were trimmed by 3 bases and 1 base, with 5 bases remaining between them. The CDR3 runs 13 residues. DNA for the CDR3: TGTGCCAGCAGTTTGTCCGGCACAGATACGCAGTATTTT. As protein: CASSLSGTDTQYF.

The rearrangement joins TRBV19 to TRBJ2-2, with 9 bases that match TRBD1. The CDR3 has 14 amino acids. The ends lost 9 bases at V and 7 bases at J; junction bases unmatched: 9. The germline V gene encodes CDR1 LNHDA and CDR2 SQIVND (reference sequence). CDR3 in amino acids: CASLDRGIGGELFF. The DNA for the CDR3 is TGTGCCAGCCTAGACAGGGGGATAGGCGGGGAGCTGTTTTTT.

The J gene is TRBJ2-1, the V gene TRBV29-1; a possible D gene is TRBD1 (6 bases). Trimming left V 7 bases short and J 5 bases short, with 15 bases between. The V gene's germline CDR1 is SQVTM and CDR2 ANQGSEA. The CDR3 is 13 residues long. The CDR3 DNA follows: TGCAGCGCCGCACCGGCAGGGGACAATGAGCAGTTCTTC. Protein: CSAAPAGDNEQFF.

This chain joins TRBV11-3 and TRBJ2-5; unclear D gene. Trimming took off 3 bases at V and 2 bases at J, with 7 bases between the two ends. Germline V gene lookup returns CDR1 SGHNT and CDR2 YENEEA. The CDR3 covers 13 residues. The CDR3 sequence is CASSFSPQETQYF. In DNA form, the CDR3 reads TGTGCCAGCAGCTTTTCCCCTCAAGAGACCCAGTACTTC.

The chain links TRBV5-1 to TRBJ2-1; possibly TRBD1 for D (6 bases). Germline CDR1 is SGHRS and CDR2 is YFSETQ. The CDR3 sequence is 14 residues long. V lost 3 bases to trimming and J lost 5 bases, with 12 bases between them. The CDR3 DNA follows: TGCGCCAGCAGCTCCCCGGGACAAAACAATGAGCAGTTCTTC. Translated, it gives CASSSPGQNNEQFF.

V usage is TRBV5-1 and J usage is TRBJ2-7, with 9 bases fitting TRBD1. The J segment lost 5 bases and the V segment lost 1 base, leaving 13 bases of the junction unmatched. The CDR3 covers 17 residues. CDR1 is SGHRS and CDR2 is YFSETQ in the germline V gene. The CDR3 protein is CASSLTLSGTGQNEQYF. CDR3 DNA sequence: TGCGCCAGCAGCTTGACCCTCTCCGGGACAGGGCAGAACGAGCAGTACTTC.

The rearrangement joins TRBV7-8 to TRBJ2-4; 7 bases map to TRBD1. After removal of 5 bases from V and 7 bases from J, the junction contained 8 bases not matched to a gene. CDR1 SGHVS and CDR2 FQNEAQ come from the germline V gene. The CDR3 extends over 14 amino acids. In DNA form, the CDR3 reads TGTGCCAGCAGCCAGAAGGGGGCGATGAACATTCAGTACTTC. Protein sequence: CASSQKGAMNIQYF.

Written as DNA, the CDR3 is TGCGCCAGCAGCTTGGACCGGGACAGGGTTTCCTACGAGCAGTACTTC. Translated: CASSLDRDRVSYEQYF. The chain employs TRBV5-1 and TRBJ2-7; 9 nucleotides agree with TRBD1. From germline, CDR1 is SGHRS and CDR2 YFSETQ. The CDR3 contains 16 residues. V lost 0 bases and J lost 1; bases outside the gene matches: 5. Drawing the rest from reference TRBV5-1 and TRBJ2-7, the complete variable domain is KAGVTQTPRYLIKTRGQQVTLSCSPISGHRSVSWYQQTPGQGLQFLFEYFSETQRNKGNFPGRFSGRQFSNSRSEMNVSTLELGDSALYLCASSLDRDRVSYEQYFGPGTRLTVT.

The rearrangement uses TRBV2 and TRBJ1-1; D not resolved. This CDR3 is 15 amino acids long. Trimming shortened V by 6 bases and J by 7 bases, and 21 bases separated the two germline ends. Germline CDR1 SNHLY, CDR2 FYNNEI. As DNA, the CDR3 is TGTGCCAGCAGCTTACCCATCGGGGTAACAAATGAAGCTTTCTTT. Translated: CASSLPIGVTNEAFF.

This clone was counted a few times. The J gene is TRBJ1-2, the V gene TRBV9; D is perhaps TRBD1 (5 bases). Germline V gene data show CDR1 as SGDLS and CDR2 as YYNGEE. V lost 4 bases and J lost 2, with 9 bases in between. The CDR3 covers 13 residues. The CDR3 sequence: CASSPGENYGYTF. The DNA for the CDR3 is TGTGCCAGCAGCCCGGGGGAGAACTATGGCTACACCTTC. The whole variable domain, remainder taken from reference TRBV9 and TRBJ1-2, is DSGVTQTPKHLITATGQRVTLRCSPRSGDLSVYWYQQSLDQGLQFLIQYYNGEERAKGNILERFSAQQFPDLHSELNLSSLELGDSALYFCASSPGENYGYTFGSGTRLTVV.

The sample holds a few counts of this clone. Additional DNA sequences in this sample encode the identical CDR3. The CDR3 coding sequence is TGCGCCAGCAGCTTGGGGCAGAACTCTGGAAACACCATATATTTT. Residues: CASSLGQNSGNTIYF. The chain recombines TRBV5-1 with TRBJ1-3; no definite D call. This CDR3 region has 15 residues. V was clipped by 0 bases and J by 0 bases, with 7 bases between them. Germline CDR1 and CDR2: SGHRS and YFSETQ. The variable domain in full, completed from reference TRBV5-1 and TRBJ1-3, reads KAGVTQTPRYLIKTRGQQVTLSCSPISGHRSVSWYQQTPGQGLQFLFEYFSETQRNKGNFPGRFSGRQFSNSRSEMNVSTLELGDSALYLCASSLGQNSGNTIYFGEGSWLTVV.

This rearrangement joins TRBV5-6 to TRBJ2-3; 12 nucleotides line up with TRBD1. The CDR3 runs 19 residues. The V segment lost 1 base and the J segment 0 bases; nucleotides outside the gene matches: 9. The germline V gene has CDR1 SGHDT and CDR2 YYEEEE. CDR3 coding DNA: TGTGCCAGCAGCTTGTCTGGGACAGGGGGCTGGTATAGCACAGATACGCAGTATTTT. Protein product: CASSLSGTGGWYSTDTQYF.

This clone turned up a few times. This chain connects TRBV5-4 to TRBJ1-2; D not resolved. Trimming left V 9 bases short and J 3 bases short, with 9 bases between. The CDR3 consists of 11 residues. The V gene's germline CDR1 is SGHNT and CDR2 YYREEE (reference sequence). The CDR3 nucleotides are TGTGCCACTTCAGATGACTATGGCTACACCTTC. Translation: CATSDDYGYTF.

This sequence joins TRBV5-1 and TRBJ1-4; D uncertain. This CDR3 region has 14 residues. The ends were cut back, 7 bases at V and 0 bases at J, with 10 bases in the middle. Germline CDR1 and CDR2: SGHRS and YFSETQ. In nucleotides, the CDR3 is TGCGCCAGCGGCGAGGGTGCAACTAATGAAAAACTGTTTTTT. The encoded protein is CASGEGATNEKLFF.

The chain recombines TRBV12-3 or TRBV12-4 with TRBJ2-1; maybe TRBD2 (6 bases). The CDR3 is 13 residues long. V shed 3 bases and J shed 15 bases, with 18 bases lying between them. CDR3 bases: TGTGCCAGCAGTTTCGATCTGGGGCGGGATCCGTTCTTC. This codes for CASSFDLGRDPFF.

CDR3 nucleotide sequence: TGTGCCAGTAGTATTTACGGACAGGGACAGCCCCAGCATTTT. Translated: CASSIYGQGQPQHF. The V gene is TRBV19, the J gene TRBJ1-5; 8 bases align to TRBD1. Germline trimming cut 3 bases from V and 7 bases from J; bases unmatched to any gene: 5. Germline CDR1 is LNHDA and CDR2 is SQIVND (reference sequence). CDR3 length: 14 residues.

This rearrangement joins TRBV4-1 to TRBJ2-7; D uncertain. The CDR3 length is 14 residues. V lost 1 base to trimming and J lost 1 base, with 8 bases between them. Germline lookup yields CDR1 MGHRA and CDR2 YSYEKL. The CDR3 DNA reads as TGCGCCAGCAGCCAAGGCGGTACATCCTACGAGCAGTACTTC. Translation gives CASSQGGTSYEQYF.

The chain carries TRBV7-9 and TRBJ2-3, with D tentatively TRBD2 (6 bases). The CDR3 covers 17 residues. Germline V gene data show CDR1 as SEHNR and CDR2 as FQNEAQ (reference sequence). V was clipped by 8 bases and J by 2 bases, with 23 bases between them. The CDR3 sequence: CASLDTKEGHPTDTQYF. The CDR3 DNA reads TGTGCCAGCCTCGACACTAAGGAGGGCCATCCCACAGATACGCAGTATTTT.

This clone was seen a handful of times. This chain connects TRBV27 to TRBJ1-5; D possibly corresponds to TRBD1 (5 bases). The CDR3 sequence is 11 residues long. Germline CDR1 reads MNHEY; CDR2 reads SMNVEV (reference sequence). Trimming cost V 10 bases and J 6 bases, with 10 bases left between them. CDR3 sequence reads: CATGGVQPQHF. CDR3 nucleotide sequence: TGTGCCACCGGGGGAGTTCAGCCCCAGCATTTT.

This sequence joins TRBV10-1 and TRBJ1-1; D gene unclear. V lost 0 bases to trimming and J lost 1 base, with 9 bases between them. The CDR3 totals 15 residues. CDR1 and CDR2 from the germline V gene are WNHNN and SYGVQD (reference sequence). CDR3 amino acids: CASSESGRGNTEAFF. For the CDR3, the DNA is TGCGCCAGCAGTGAGTCAGGACGGGGGAACACTGAAGCTTTCTTT.

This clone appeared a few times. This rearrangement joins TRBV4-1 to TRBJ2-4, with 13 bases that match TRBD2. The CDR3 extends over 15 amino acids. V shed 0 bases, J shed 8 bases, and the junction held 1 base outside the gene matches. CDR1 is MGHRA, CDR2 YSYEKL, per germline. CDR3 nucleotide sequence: TGCGCCAGCAGCCAAGAGGGGACTAGCGGGGACATTCAGTACTTC. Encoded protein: CASSQEGTSGDIQYF.

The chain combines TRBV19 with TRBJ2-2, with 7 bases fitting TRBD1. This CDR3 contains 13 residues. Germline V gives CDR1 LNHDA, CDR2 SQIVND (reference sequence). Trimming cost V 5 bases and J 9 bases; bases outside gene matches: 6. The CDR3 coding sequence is TGTGCCAGTAGTGCAGACAGGGTCAGGGAGCTGTTTTTT. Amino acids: CASSADRVRELFF.

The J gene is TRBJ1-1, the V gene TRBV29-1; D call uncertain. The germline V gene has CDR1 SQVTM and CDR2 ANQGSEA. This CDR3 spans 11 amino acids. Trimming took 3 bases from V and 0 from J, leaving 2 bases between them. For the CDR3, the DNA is TGCAGCGTTGATATGAACACTGAAGCTTTCTTT. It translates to CSVDMNTEAFF.

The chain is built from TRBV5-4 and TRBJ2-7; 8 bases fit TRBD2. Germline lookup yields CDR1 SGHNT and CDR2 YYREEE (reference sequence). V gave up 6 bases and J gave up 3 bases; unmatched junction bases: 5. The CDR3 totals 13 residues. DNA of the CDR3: TGTGCCAGCAAAGCGGGAGACCACTACGAGCAGTACTTC. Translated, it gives CASKAGDHYEQYF. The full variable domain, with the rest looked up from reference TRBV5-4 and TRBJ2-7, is ETGVTQSPTHLIKTRGQQVTLRCSSQSGHNTVSWYQQALGQGPQFIFQYYREEENGRGNFPPRFSGLQFPNYSSELNVNALELDDSALYLCASKAGDHYEQYFGPGTRLTVT.

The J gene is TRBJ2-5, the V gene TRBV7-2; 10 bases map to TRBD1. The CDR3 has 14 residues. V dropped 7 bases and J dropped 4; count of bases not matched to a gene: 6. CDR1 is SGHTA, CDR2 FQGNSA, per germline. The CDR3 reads CASIKDRGAETQYF. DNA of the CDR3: TGTGCCAGCATCAAGGACAGGGGGGCAGAGACCCAGTACTTC.